These T cell receptor beta chains were read from a single sample in a study of control samples from healthy donors and cancer patients. The assay was immunoSEQ multiplex PCR, and TCRdb's table has in-frame clones only and misses some. The sample contains about 65,000 clones, about nine tenths of which appear only once. The sample taken for sequencing was PBMCs. The receptors stem from a woman in her forties or fifties with colorectal cancer. The CDR3 runs from the conserved cysteine through the conserved F or W. Fields, in order: V gene, D gene, J gene, clone size, CDR3 DNA, CDR3 protein. A D gene is named only where the DNA matches it firmly. Clone size appears in some rows only: once, few, many, or a class for an expanded clone.

V: TRBV5-1; D: TRBD2; J: TRBJ2-5; size: -; DNA: TGCGCCAGCAGTGTCGGGACTAACCAAGAGACCCAGTACTTC; CDR3: CASSVGTNQETQYF
V: TRBV11-1; D: -; J: TRBJ2-3; size: -; DNA: TGTGCCAGCAGCCCTCAGCCGGGACTGGGCACAGATACGCAGTATTTT; CDR3: CASSPQPGLGTDTQYF
V: TRBV9; D: TRBD2; J: TRBJ2-1; size: -; DNA: TGTGCCAGCAGTCCCCTCGGCGGGAGTTTGATGAATGAGCAGTTCTTC; CDR3: CASSPLGGSLMNEQFF
V: TRBV7-3; D: -; J: TRBJ2-2; size: -; DNA: TGTGCCAGCAGCGGGGGAGGCTGGGGCACCGGGGAGCTGTTTTTT; CDR3: CASSGGGWGTGELFF
V: TRBV15; D: -; J: TRBJ2-1; size: -; DNA: TGTGCCACCAGCAGGACATACTACAATGAGCAGTTCTTC; CDR3: CATSRTYYNEQFF
V: TRBV3-1/TRBV3-2; D: -; J: TRBJ2-1; size: -; DNA: TGTGCCAGCAGCCACATTTACCGAACCTCCTACAATGAGCAGTTCTTC; CDR3: CASSHIYRTSYNEQFF
V: TRBV28; D: -; J: TRBJ1-2; size: -; DNA: TGTGCCAGCAGTTTACAGGGTAACTATGGCTACACCTTC; CDR3: CASSLQGNYGYTF
V: TRBV11-2; D: -; J: TRBJ1-4; size: -; DNA: TGTGCCAGCAGCTTAGAGGGGGGGCGAACTAATGAAAAACTGTTTTTT; CDR3: CASSLEGGRTNEKLFF
V: TRBV5-1; D: TRBD1; J: TRBJ1-5; size: -; DNA: TGCGCCAGCAGCTTCACAGGGGGTAATCAGCCCCAGCATTTT; CDR3: CASSFTGGNQPQHF
V: TRBV9; D: -; J: TRBJ1-3; size: few; DNA: TGTGCCAGCAGCGTAGGGGAGCTTCCTGGAAACACCATATATTTT; CDR3: CASSVGELPGNTIYF
V: TRBV5-1; D: -; J: TRBJ2-6; size: -; DNA: TGCGCCAGCAGCTTGAGGACAAGCGGGGCCAACGTCCTGACTTTC; CDR3: CASSLRTSGANVLTF
V: TRBV5-4; D: -; J: TRBJ1-3; size: -; DNA: TGTGCCAGCAGCTCACAGAGCTCTGGAAACACCATATATTTT; CDR3: CASSSQSSGNTIYF
V: TRBV5-4; D: -; J: TRBJ2-1; size: -; DNA: TGTGCCAGCAGCTTGGAACTAGTTAACGATGAGCAGTTCTTC; CDR3: CASSLELVNDEQFF
V: TRBV30; D: TRBD1; J: TRBJ1-4; size: -; DNA: TGTGCCTGGAGTGTACAGGGGGCTCAAAAACTGTTTTTT; CDR3: CAWSVQGAQKLFF
V: TRBV12-5; D: -; J: TRBJ2-2; size: -; DNA: TGTGCTAGTGGTTTGTGGACAGCGAACACCGGGGAGCTGTTTTTT; CDR3: CASGLWTANTGELFF
V: TRBV19; D: TRBD1; J: TRBJ1-5; size: -; DNA: TGTGCCAGTAGTACCGGGACAGTAGGAAACCAGCCCCAGCATTTT; CDR3: CASSTGTVGNQPQHF
V: TRBV3-1/TRBV3-2; D: -; J: TRBJ1-1; size: once; DNA: TGTGCCAGCAGCCAAACCCGACCGACTAGGGCTGAAGCTTTCTTT; CDR3: CASSQTRPTRAEAFF
V: TRBV9; D: -; J: TRBJ2-7; size: -; DNA: TGTGCCAGCAGCCCCCGCAGGGAAGGAAACTACGAGCAGTACTTC; CDR3: CASSPRREGNYEQYF
V: TRBV14; D: TRBD2; J: TRBJ2-7; size: once; DNA: TGTGCCAGCAGCCACCGATGGACTAGCGGATCCTACGAGCAGTACTTC; CDR3: CASSHRWTSGSYEQYF
V: TRBV7-9; D: -; J: TRBJ2-1; size: once; DNA: TGTGCCAGCAGCGTTAACGCCCAAGGGGATTACAATGAGCAGTTCTTC; CDR3: CASSVNAQGDYNEQFF
V: TRBV9; D: -; J: TRBJ1-1; size: -; DNA: TGTGCCAGCAGCGTAGAGGGGAACACTGAAGCTTTCTTT; CDR3: CASSVEGNTEAFF
V: TRBV10-2; D: TRBD2; J: TRBJ2-3; size: -; DNA: TGCGCCAGCAGTGGGACCCTGGGACTAGCGGGACCAACAGATACGCAGTATTTT; CDR3: CASSGTLGLAGPTDTQYF
V: TRBV30; D: -; J: TRBJ1-2; size: -; DNA: TGTGCCTGGAGTGCGGATGCTCAGAGGGGCTACACCTTC; CDR3: CAWSADAQRGYTF
V: TRBV5-8; D: -; J: TRBJ1-4; size: -; DNA: TGTGCCAGCAGCTTAAGGACAGCGAATAATGAAAAACTGTTTTTT; CDR3: CASSLRTANNEKLFF
V: TRBV18; D: -; J: TRBJ1-5; size: -; DNA: TGTGCCAGCTCACCCAGCGGGGGCGATGGTCGACAGCCCCAGCATTTT; CDR3: CASSPSGGDGRQPQHF
V: TRBV15; D: TRBD1; J: TRBJ2-7; size: -; DNA: TGTGCCACCAGCAGGGACAGGGGCTACGAGCAGTACTTC; CDR3: CATSRDRGYEQYF
V: TRBV5-1; D: -; J: TRBJ1-2; size: -; DNA: TGCGCCAGCAGCGCAAATTTTGGACAGACCTATGGCTACACCTTC; CDR3: CASSANFGQTYGYTF
V: TRBV6-5; D: -; J: TRBJ1-5; size: -; DNA: TGTGCCAGCAGCGCATCTATGGCCCCGGGTCAGCCCCAGCATTTT; CDR3: CASSASMAPGQPQHF
V: TRBV2; D: TRBD1; J: TRBJ1-1; size: -; DNA: TGTGCCAGCAGGGCAACAGGGGGCCCTGAAGCTTTCTTT; CDR3: CASRATGGPEAFF
V: TRBV18; D: -; J: TRBJ1-3; size: few; DNA: TGTGCCAGCTCACCGCCAGGAAACACCATATATTTT; CDR3: CASSPPGNTIYF
V: TRBV25-1; D: -; J: TRBJ1-1; size: once; DNA: TGTGCCAGCAGCGGGACATCCGGTAGGGCTTTCTTT; CDR3: CASSGTSGRAFF
V: TRBV19; D: -; J: TRBJ2-3; size: -; DNA: TGTGCCAGTAGTTTCGAACAGCCTTTCTCTACCACAGATACGCAGTATTTT; CDR3: CASSFEQPFSTTDTQYF
V: TRBV30; D: TRBD1; J: TRBJ1-2; size: -; DNA: TGTGCCTGGAGTCCCTGGCAGGGGGGTAATGGCTACACCTTC; CDR3: CAWSPWQGGNGYTF
V: TRBV6-6; D: -; J: TRBJ1-1; size: -; DNA: TGTGCCAGCAGTGACTCCAGGGGACGGGTCACTGAAGCTTTCTTT; CDR3: CASSDSRGRVTEAFF
V: TRBV10-2; D: -; J: TRBJ2-5; size: -; DNA: TGCGCCAGCAGTGAAAACAGTTCGGGACCCCAAGAGACCCAGTACTTC; CDR3: CASSENSSGPQETQYF
V: TRBV6-5; D: -; J: TRBJ2-5; size: -; DNA: TGTGCCAGCTCTACGGGCACCCTACGGACCCAGTACTTC; CDR3: CASSTGTLRTQYF
V: TRBV11-2; D: -; J: TRBJ1-2; size: -; DNA: TGTGCCAGCAGCTTAGTGTTTGGAGCTAACTATGGCTACACCTTC; CDR3: CASSLVFGANYGYTF
V: TRBV28; D: -; J: TRBJ1-4; size: -; DNA: TGTGCCAGCAGTTTAATCCCCGGCAGCGTTAATGAAAAACTGTTTTTT; CDR3: CASSLIPGSVNEKLFF
V: TRBV25-1; D: -; J: TRBJ2-3; size: -; DNA: TGTGCCAGCAGCAACGGTCGGGGCACAGATACGCAGTATTTT; CDR3: CASSNGRGTDTQYF
V: TRBV28; D: TRBD2; J: TRBJ2-3; size: few; DNA: TGTGCCAGTGTAGCGGGGATCATGAATACGCAGTATTTT; CDR3: CASVAGIMNTQYF
V: TRBV2; D: -; J: TRBJ2-7; size: -; DNA: TGTGCCAGCAGTGAAGAAAGAGGCTCCTACGAGCAGTACTTC; CDR3: CASSEERGSYEQYF
V: TRBV6-2/TRBV6-3; D: -; J: TRBJ2-7; size: -; DNA: TGTGCCAGCAGCGGAGGCCTGCCCTACGAGCAGTACTTC; CDR3: CASSGGLPYEQYF
V: TRBV7-8; D: TRBD2; J: TRBJ2-5; size: -; DNA: TGTGCCAGCAGCTTTCAGGGCGGGAGGGCCTCAGAGACCCAGTACTTC; CDR3: CASSFQGGRASETQYF
V: TRBV6-5; D: -; J: TRBJ1-1; size: -; DNA: TGTGCCAGCAGGAGGGGTAAGGACACTGAAGCTTTCTTT; CDR3: CASRRGKDTEAFF
V: TRBV10-1; D: TRBD2; J: TRBJ2-1; size: -; DNA: TGCGCCAGCAGTGATTCCGGGACTAGCCCCAATGAGCAGTTCTTC; CDR3: CASSDSGTSPNEQFF
V: TRBV24-1; D: TRBD2; J: TRBJ2-3; size: -; DNA: TGTGCCACCAGTGATTTCGGGACTAGCGGGAGGGTCACAGATACGCAGTATTTT; CDR3: CATSDFGTSGRVTDTQYF
V: TRBV28; D: TRBD1; J: TRBJ2-7; size: -; DNA: TGTGCCAGCAGCAGACAGGGCTACGACGAGCAGTACTTC; CDR3: CASSRQGYDEQYF
V: TRBV11-2; D: -; J: TRBJ2-7; size: -; DNA: TGTGCCAGCATACCGGGACACGGTTCAAGCGAGCAGTACTTC; CDR3: CASIPGHGSSEQYF
V: TRBV6-1; D: -; J: TRBJ2-3; size: -; DNA: TGTGCCAGCAGTGAAGTTCTGGGGGCTGGAGATACGCAGTATTTT; CDR3: CASSEVLGAGDTQYF
V: TRBV14; D: -; J: TRBJ2-7; size: -; DNA: TGTGCCAGCAGCCACCGAGCGTACGAGCAGTACTTC; CDR3: CASSHRAYEQYF